This TCR beta chain comes out of a study of shared clonotypes between healthy human individuals. This CDR3 comprises 15 residues. Germline V gene lookup returns CDR1 SGHRS and CDR2 YFSETQ. Trimming removed 2 bases from V and 1 base from J; junction bases left unmatched: 1. Genomic DNA per cell subset filled all wells of several immunoSEQ plates. Sequencing was performed with immunoSEQ multiplex PCR; in TCRdb, only in-frame clones are kept and a portion is missing. The table records roughly 2 million clones, 85% to 95% of them present only once. The chain has TRBV5-1 and TRBJ2-3, with 10 bases fitting TRBD2. The sequenced sample consisted of naive CD4+ T cells sorted from blood. Subset reported: CD45RA+ positively selected. This clonotype originated in a man between 18 and 35 years old in good health. The CDR3 is CASSFLAGGTDTQYF. The CDR3 bases are TGCGCCAGCAGCTTCCTAGCGGGGGGCACAGATACGCAGTATTTT.